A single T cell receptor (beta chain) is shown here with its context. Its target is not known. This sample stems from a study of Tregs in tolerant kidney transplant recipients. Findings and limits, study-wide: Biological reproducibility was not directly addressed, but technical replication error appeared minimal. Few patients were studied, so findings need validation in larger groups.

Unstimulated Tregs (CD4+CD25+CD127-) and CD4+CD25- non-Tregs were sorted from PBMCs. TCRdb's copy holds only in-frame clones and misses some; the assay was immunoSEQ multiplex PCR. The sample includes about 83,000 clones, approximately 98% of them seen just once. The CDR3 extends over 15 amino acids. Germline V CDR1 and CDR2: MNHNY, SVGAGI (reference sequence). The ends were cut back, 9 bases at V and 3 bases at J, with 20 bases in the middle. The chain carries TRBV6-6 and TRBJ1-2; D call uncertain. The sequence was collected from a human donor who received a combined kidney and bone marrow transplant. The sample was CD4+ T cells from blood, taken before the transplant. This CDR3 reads CASNFPLHRDYGYTF. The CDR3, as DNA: TGTGCCAGTAACTTCCCACTCCACCGGGACTATGGCTACACCTTC.